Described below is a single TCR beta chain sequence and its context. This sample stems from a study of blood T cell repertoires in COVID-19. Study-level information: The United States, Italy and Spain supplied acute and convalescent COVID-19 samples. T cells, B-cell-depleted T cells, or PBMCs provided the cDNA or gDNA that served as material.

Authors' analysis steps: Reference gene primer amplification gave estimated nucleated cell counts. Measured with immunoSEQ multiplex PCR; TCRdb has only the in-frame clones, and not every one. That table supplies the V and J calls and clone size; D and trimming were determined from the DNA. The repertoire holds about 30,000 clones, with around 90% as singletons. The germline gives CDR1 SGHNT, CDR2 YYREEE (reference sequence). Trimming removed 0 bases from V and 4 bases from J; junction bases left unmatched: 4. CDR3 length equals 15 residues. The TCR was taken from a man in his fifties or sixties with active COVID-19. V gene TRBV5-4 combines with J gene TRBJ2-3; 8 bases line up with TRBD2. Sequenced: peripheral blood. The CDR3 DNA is TGTGCCAGCAGCTTGGAGTCGGGGGGGGCAGATACGCAGTATTTT. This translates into CASSLESGGADTQYF.